This entry lists 10 T cell receptor beta chains sequenced from one sample in a study of T-cell reconstitution after alpha-beta-depleted transplantation in children. The library targeted TCRbeta and was prepared with unique molecular identifiers. TCRdb recomputed calls from the PCR reads with MiXCR, one row per CDR3 protein. The sample includes more than 200,000 distinct CDR3 sequences, around 25% of them seen just once. This sample comprised PBMCs, obtained before TCRalphabeta/CD19-depleted stem cell transplant. The receptors derive from a girl aged 2-9 years with Fanconi anemia, due to receive a stem cell transplant.

The chain uses TRBV20-1 and TRBJ2-7, with TRBD2 matching over 11 bases. The trim removed 8 bases at V and 2 bases at J, leaving 8 bases unmatched. Per germline, CDR1 DFQATT and CDR2 SNEGSKA (reference sequence). CDR3 size: 14 residues. The CDR3 DNA follows: TGCAGTTCGATTAGCGGGAGGGACGCCTACGAGCAGTACTTC. The encoded protein is CSSISGRDAYEQYF.

The chain joins TRBV4-2 to TRBJ2-3; 9 nucleotides line up with TRBD2. The CDR3 consists of 16 residues. The V gene's germline CDR1 is LGHNA and CDR2 YNFKEQ. V lost 1 base, J lost 5 bases, and 7 bases stayed unmatched. The CDR3, as DNA: TGTGCCAGCAGCCAAGTTCGGGCGGGGGGGCAAGATACGCAGTATTTT. Its protein is CASSQVRAGGQDTQYF.

The CDR3 DNA is TGCAGCGTTTCAATTACAGGGGAATCCTACAATGAGCAGTTCTTC. This encodes CSVSITGESYNEQFF. This rearrangement joins TRBV29-1 to TRBJ2-1, with 7 bases aligning to TRBD1. The J segment lost 1 base and the V segment lost 5 bases, leaving 8 bases of the junction unmatched. In germline, CDR1 is SQVTM, CDR2 ANQGSEA. The CDR3 consists of 15 residues.

In its sample, this clonotype was seen a few times. The chain couples TRBV7-9 to TRBJ2-6; D gene unclear. Germline CDR1 reads SEHNR; CDR2 reads FQNEAQ (reference sequence). The CDR3 covers 15 residues. The germline V and J ends were trimmed by 3 bases and 3 bases, with 9 bases remaining between them. In DNA form, the CDR3 reads TGTGCCAGCAGCTTTAAAGACGGTGGGGCCAACGTCCTGACTTTC. Translating gives CASSFKDGGANVLTF. The full variable domain, with the rest looked up from reference TRBV7-9 and TRBJ2-6, is DTGVSQNPRHKITKRGQNVTFRCDPISEHNRLYWYRQTLGQGPEFLTYFQNEAQLEKSRLLSDRFSAERPKGSFSTLEIQRTEQGDSAMYLCASSFKDGGANVLTFGAGSRLTVL.

This rearrangement joins TRBV19 to TRBJ2-6, with 7 bases lining up with TRBD2. Germline assignment: CDR1 LNHDA and CDR2 SQIVND (reference sequence). The CDR3 has 17 residues. With 3 bases clipped from V and 0 bases from J, the junction kept 5 bases outside the gene matches. The CDR3 nucleotides are TGTGCCAGTAGTATTGCGGGGGTTTACTCTGGGGCCAACGTCCTGACTTTC. It translates to CASSIAGVYSGANVLTF.

The chain employs TRBV20-1 and TRBJ2-5; D gene unclear. V was cut by 3 bases and J by 4 bases, with 12 bases left in between. Germline V lookup: CDR1 DFQATT, CDR2 SNEGSKA (reference sequence). There are 13 residues in the CDR3. The CDR3 protein is CSASPGMGETQYF. CDR3 in DNA: TGCAGTGCTAGCCCTGGGATGGGAGAGACCCAGTACTTC.

This clonotype was seen repeatedly, ten times or more. The chain carries TRBV20-1 and TRBJ2-3; D unclear. The CDR3 covers 16 residues. The V end was cut by 1 base, the J end by 0 bases, with 14 bases between. CDR1 is DFQATT, CDR2 SNEGSKA, per germline (reference sequence). The DNA for the CDR3 is TGCAGTGCTAGAGGGTCTAGTCCGTTCAGCACAGATACGCAGTATTTT. This translates into CSARGSSPFSTDTQYF.

This clonotype has a handful of counts. The chain employs TRBV6-1 and TRBJ2-5; 7 nucleotides match TRBD1. This CDR3 comprises 15 residues. CDR1 and CDR2 from the germline V gene are MNHNS and SASEGT. The V and J ends lost 5 bases and 2 bases, in that order; junction bases with no gene match: 8. The CDR3 loop is CASSQPDRAQETQYF. CDR3 coding DNA: TGTGCCAGCAGTCAACCCGACAGGGCTCAAGAGACCCAGTACTTC.

This clonotype appeared many times. V and J are TRBV7-2 and TRBJ2-1; 9 bases are a match to TRBD2. J gave up 4 bases and V 1 base, and 2 bases lay outside the gene matches. This CDR3 comprises 15 residues. Germline V lookup: CDR1 SGHTA, CDR2 FQGNSA. The chain's CDR3 is CASSLVTSGYNEQFF. The CDR3, as DNA: TGTGCCAGCAGCTTAGTGACTAGCGGATACAATGAGCAGTTCTTC. Based on the CDR3 plus reference TRBV7-2 and TRBJ2-1, the full variable domain is GAGVSQSPSNKVTEKGKDVELRCDPISGHTALYWYRQSLGQGLEFLIYFQGNSAPDKSGLPSDRFSAERTGGSVSTLTIQRTQQEDSAVYLCASSLVTSGYNEQFFGPGTRLTVL.

This clonotype was observed many times. This chain uses TRBV27 with TRBJ2-1; D remains unclear. V gave up 2 bases and J gave up 8 bases, with 13 bases separating them. Germline CDR1 MNHEY, CDR2 SMNVEV (reference sequence). The CDR3 has 14 amino acids. The CDR3: CASSLRFVGDEQFF. The CDR3 bases are TGTGCCAGCAGTTTACGGTTCGTTGGCGATGAGCAGTTCTTC.